Shown below are 13 T cell receptor beta chains from a single sample sequenced in a study of beta chain features in type 1 diabetes. The whole isolated RNA underwent reverse transcription, so sequencing captured expressed TCRB transcripts. Repertoires were generated with immunoSEQ multiplex PCR, while TCRdb's copy carries only in-frame clones and drops some. The sample consists of around 400,000 clones, roughly 13% of them appearing once. The sequenced material came from naive CD4+ T cells from blood. The receptors were sampled from a man between 18 and 35 years old in good health.

This rearrangement joins TRBV28 to TRBJ2-7; no firm D call. Between the trimmed V and J ends, which lost 6 bases and 0 bases, there was a span of 9 bases. CDR1 is MDHEN and CDR2 is SYDVKM in the germline V gene. The CDR3 extends over 13 amino acids. The CDR3 DNA follows: TGTGCCAGCAGAGACTCAAGCTCCTACGAGCAGTACTTC. Translating gives CASRDSSSYEQYF.

V usage is TRBV13 and J usage is TRBJ2-3; TRBD2 matches 11 bases. Trimming removed 5 bases from V and 5 bases from J; junction bases left unmatched: 12. Germline CDR1 and CDR2: PRHDT and FYEKMQ (reference sequence). The CDR3 is 17 amino acids. The CDR3 sequence: CASSRDAPLAGEDTQYF. The DNA for the CDR3 is TGTGCCAGCAGCCGGGATGCCCCACTAGCGGGGGAAGATACGCAGTATTTT.

This clone came up a few times. V gene TRBV5-1 combines with J gene TRBJ1-1; no clear D gene. Germline lookup yields CDR1 SGHRS and CDR2 YFSETQ. The CDR3 spans 15 residues. Trimming shortened V by 2 bases and J by 4 bases, and 15 bases separated the two germline ends. The CDR3 loop reads CASSLNGRPVTEAFF. In DNA form, the CDR3 reads TGCGCCAGCAGCTTAAACGGCAGGCCAGTCACTGAAGCTTTCTTT.

This CDR3 is CASSRLTAPTDTQYF. The CDR3 coding sequence is TGCGCCAGCAGCCGTCTCACCGCGCCCACAGATACGCAGTATTTT. V gene TRBV4-3 combines with J gene TRBJ2-3; D is uncertain. Per the germline V gene, CDR1 is LGHNA and CDR2 is YSLEER. Trimming cost V 4 bases and J 2 bases, with 13 bases left between them. This CDR3 contains 15 residues.

This clone was seen more than once but under ten times. This chain uses TRBV5-1 with TRBJ2-7, with 7 bases identical to TRBD2. The CDR3 loop spans 14 amino acids. Trimming removed 7 bases from V and 3 bases from J; junction bases left unmatched: 10. Germline CDR1 and CDR2: SGHRS and YFSETQ. CDR3 bases: TGCGCCAGCGGGGAGAGGGAGGGACTCTACGAGCAGTACTTC. Protein sequence: CASGEREGLYEQYF. Combining the CDR3 with reference TRBV5-1 and TRBJ2-7 gives the whole variable domain KAGVTQTPRYLIKTRGQQVTLSCSPISGHRSVSWYQQTPGQGLQFLFEYFSETQRNKGNFPGRFSGRQFSNSRSEMNVSTLELGDSALYLCASGEREGLYEQYFGPGTRLTVT.

Only a few counts were recorded for this clone. The chain couples TRBV7-2 to TRBJ2-7; D is possibly TRBD1 (6 bases). The CDR3 consists of 15 residues. In germline, CDR1 is SGHTA, CDR2 FQGNSA. Trimming cost V 0 bases and J 1 base, with 10 bases left between them. CDR3 DNA: TGTGCCAGCAGCTTAGCGGGGGACACTTCCTACGAGCAGTACTTC. Its protein product is CASSLAGDTSYEQYF.

This clone was picked up a small number of times. The chain employs TRBV30 and TRBJ1-1; the match to TRBD1 covers 9 bases. The CDR3 loop spans 15 amino acids. Germline values: CDR1 GTSNPN, CDR2 SVGIG (reference sequence). J lost 4 bases, V lost 0 bases, and 6 bases had no gene match. CDR3 protein: CAWSVVTGGGTEAFF. The CDR3 nucleotides read TGTGCCTGGAGTGTTGTTACAGGGGGCGGCACTGAAGCTTTCTTT.

The CDR3 is CASSPPVDTQYF. The CDR3 nucleotides read TGTGCCAGCAGCCCGCCGGTCGATACGCAGTATTTT. The rearrangement joins TRBV28 to TRBJ2-3; no definite D call. V was cut by 6 bases and J by 6 bases, with 10 bases left in between. Germline V lookup: CDR1 MDHEN, CDR2 SYDVKM. The CDR3 has 12 amino acids.

This clone was seen a few times. The rearrangement uses TRBV18 and TRBJ2-6, with D perhaps matching TRBD1 (5 bases). Trimming cost V 1 base and J 3 bases, with 10 bases left between them. Germline CDR1 and CDR2: KGHSH and LQKENI. CDR3 length: 16 amino acids. The CDR3 spells CASSPLAGIGANVLTF. The CDR3 DNA is TGTGCCAGCTCACCACTGGCAGGGATTGGGGCCAACGTCCTGACTTTC.

This clone has only a few counts. The rearrangement links TRBV7-2 to TRBJ2-5; 8 bases fit TRBD1. The CDR3 sequence is 14 residues long. Germline loops: CDR1 SGHTA, CDR2 FQGNSA. The V segment lost 5 bases and the J segment 4 bases; nucleotides outside the gene matches: 6. The chain's CDR3 is CASSLRQGRETQYF. DNA for the CDR3: TGTGCCAGCAGCCTACGACAGGGGAGAGAGACCCAGTACTTC.

Turning to this clone: Other DNA sequences in this specimen translate into the identical CDR3. The chain employs TRBV5-1 and TRBJ2-3, with 7 bases fitting TRBD1. Germline V CDR1 and CDR2: SGHRS, YFSETQ. The CDR3 has 14 residues. After removal of 4 bases from V and 2 bases from J, the junction contained 4 bases not matched to a gene. The CDR3 loop reads CASSPGQNTDTQYF. The CDR3, as DNA: TGCGCCAGCAGCCCGGGACAGAACACAGATACGCAGTATTTT.

This clone appeared a few times. The chain recombines TRBV6-1 with TRBJ2-7, with a weak D call TRBD1 (6 bases). The CDR3 is made up of 14 amino acids. V was shortened by 4 bases and J by 3 bases, with 13 bases between the two germline ends. Per germline, CDR1 MNHNS and CDR2 SASEGT. Here the CDR3 reads CASSGPGALYEQYF. CDR3 DNA sequence: TGTGCCAGCAGTGGCCCAGGGGCCCTCTACGAGCAGTACTTC.

This rearrangement joins TRBV10-3 to TRBJ2-7, with D possibly TRBD2 on 5 matching bases. Trimming removed 6 bases from V and 1 base from J, with 13 bases in between. This CDR3 contains 14 residues. Germline loops: CDR1 ENHRY, CDR2 SYGVKD. The CDR3 region has the DNA TGTGCCATCAGGGCGGGCCCCGCTTCCTACGAGCAGTACTTC. This encodes CAIRAGPASYEQYF.